These 30 T cell receptor beta chains were all obtained from the same sample, sequenced in a study of somatic mutations in cytotoxic T cells in rheumatoid arthritis. The data were produced by immunoSEQ multiplex PCR, yet TCRdb's version contains in-frame clones alone and is incomplete. The sample records 15,000 or so clones, about 72% being singletons. The specimen was CD8+ T cells sorted from blood. These receptors were collected from an adult with rheumatoid arthritis.

The chain carries TRBV10-1 and TRBJ2-3; the match to TRBD2 covers 9 bases. The germline V gene has CDR1 WNHNN and CDR2 SYGVQD (reference sequence). J lost 2 bases, V lost 4 bases, and 1 base had no gene match. This CDR3 is 14 amino acids long. The CDR3 is CASSGGGATDTQYF. Here the CDR3 DNA reads TGCGCCAGCAGTGGCGGGGGGGCCACAGATACGCAGTATTTT.

In its sample, this clone ranks as large. The chain recombines TRBV9 with TRBJ2-5; 8 bases agree with TRBD2. Trimming at V came to 6 bases and at J to 5 bases, leaving 9 bases not matched to a gene. Germline values: CDR1 SGDLS, CDR2 YYNGEE. This CDR3 is built from 14 residues. The CDR3 sequence is CASTAAGVEETQYF. In DNA form, the CDR3 reads TGTGCCAGCACGGCAGCGGGGGTTGAGGAGACCCAGTACTTC. Based on the CDR3 plus reference TRBV9 and TRBJ2-5, the full variable domain is DSGVTQTPKHLITATGQRVTLRCSPRSGDLSVYWYQQSLDQGLQFLIQYYNGEERAKGNILERFSAQQFPDLHSELNLSSLELGDSALYFCASTAAGVEETQYFGPGTRLLVL.

V and J are TRBV6-5 and TRBJ2-7; TRBD1 matches at 8 bases. The length of the CDR3 is 15 residues. V lost 5 bases and J lost 7; bases outside the gene matches: 13. The germline gives CDR1 MNHEY, CDR2 SVGAGI. Written as DNA, the CDR3 is TGTGCCAGCAGTGTTGCCGGGACAGGTACGAGAGAGCAGTACTTC. Protein sequence: CASSVAGTGTREQYF.

The rearrangement uses TRBV11-2 and TRBJ1-1; D is possibly TRBD1 (5 bases). From germline, CDR1 is SGHAT and CDR2 FQNNGV. Trimming cost V 5 bases and J 1 base, with 20 bases left between them. This CDR3 is 17 amino acids long. In DNA form, the CDR3 reads TGTGCCAGCAGCAGGAGAAAAAACCGGGACGGGAACACTGAAGCTTTCTTT. It specifies CASSRRKNRDGNTEAFF.

The chain carries TRBV13 and TRBJ1-6; TRBD1 might be the D (6 bases). The germline V and J ends were trimmed by 0 bases and 8 bases, with 11 bases remaining between them. The CDR3 runs 15 residues. The germline V gene encodes CDR1 PRHDT and CDR2 FYEKMQ (reference sequence). The CDR3 region is CASSLGRGADSPLHF. In nucleotides, the CDR3 is TGTGCCAGCAGCTTAGGAAGGGGGGCTGATTCACCCCTCCACTTT.

This clone was detected only once. V and J are TRBV7-9 and TRBJ2-2, with 7 bases matching TRBD2. There are 14 residues in the CDR3. J lost 6 bases, V lost 8 bases, and 9 bases had no gene match. Germline V lookup: CDR1 SEHNR, CDR2 FQNEAQ (reference sequence). The CDR3 coding sequence is TGTGCCAGCGGCGGGAGAAGTGGCCCCGGGGAGCTGTTTTTT. Its translation: CASGGRSGPGELFF.

There are a few counts of this clone. The V and J genes are TRBV7-9 and TRBJ2-7; D remains unclear. Germline lookup yields CDR1 SEHNR and CDR2 FQNEAQ (reference sequence). The germline V and J ends were trimmed by 4 bases and 4 bases, with 8 bases remaining between them. The CDR3 extends over 12 amino acids. The CDR3 is CASSSDTYEQYF. The DNA for the CDR3 is TGTGCCAGCAGCTCCGACACGTACGAGCAGTACTTC.

The CDR3 DNA reads as TGTGCCAGCAGTGAGCTGTTGAGAGGAAAAACCGGGGAGCTGTTTTTT. Protein: CASSELLRGKTGELFF. J is TRBJ2-2 and V is TRBV25-1; D is unresolved. Germline CDR1 reads MGHDK; CDR2 reads SYGVNS. V lost 3 bases to trimming and J lost 5 bases, with 16 bases between them. The CDR3 is 16 residues long.

The chain employs TRBV5-1 and TRBJ2-4; 16 nucleotides match TRBD2. The length of the CDR3 is 18 residues. The germline CDR1 and CDR2 sequences are SGHRS and YFSETQ. With V trimmed by 4 bases and J by 5 bases, 9 bases remained unmatched. CDR3 nucleotide sequence: TGCGCCAGCAGCGTTTTGTGGGGGACTAGCGGGGGGGAAAACATTCAGTACTTC. It yields the protein CASSVLWGTSGGENIQYF.

The chain is built from TRBV13 and TRBJ1-1; D gene uncertain. V lost 0 bases and J 3 bases, leaving 5 bases between the germline ends. The germline CDR1 and CDR2 sequences are PRHDT and FYEKMQ (reference sequence). The CDR3 has 13 amino acids. CDR3 nucleotide sequence: TGTGCCAGCAGCTTAGGGGCTGACACTGAAGCTTTCTTT. Residues: CASSLGADTEAFF.

Only a few counts were recorded for this clone. The CDR3 here is CASSLRPPYANEKLFF. CDR3 DNA: TGTGCCAGCAGCTTACGGCCTCCCTACGCAAATGAAAAACTGTTTTTT. The chain combines TRBV7-6 with TRBJ1-4; D is undetermined. This CDR3 comprises 16 residues. Germline CDR1 SGHVS, CDR2 FNYEAQ. Trimming cost V 2 bases and J 5 bases, with 15 bases left between them.

The chain links TRBV4-1 to TRBJ2-5; D perhaps matches TRBD1 (5 bases). CDR3 length: 15 amino acids. Trimming left V 0 bases short and J 2 bases short, with 10 bases between. CDR1 MGHRA and CDR2 YSYEKL come from the germline V gene. The chain's CDR3 is CASSQEADRQETQYF. CDR3 sequence (DNA): TGCGCCAGCAGCCAAGAAGCCGACAGACAAGAGACCCAGTACTTC.

This clone appeared a single time. The rearrangement uses TRBV5-1 and TRBJ2-1; a weak D match, TRBD1 (6 bases). This CDR3 contains 12 residues. Germline CDR1 and CDR2: SGHRS and YFSETQ. V shed 3 bases and J shed 9 bases, with 10 bases lying between them. The CDR3 region has the DNA TGCGCCAGCAGCTGGCACAGGGCTGAGCAGTTCTTC. Translating gives CASSWHRAEQFF.

Note on this clone: Other DNA sequences in the sample encode the same CDR3. V is TRBV4-1 and J is TRBJ1-4, with TRBD1 matching over 10 bases. CDR3 length: 14 amino acids. V lost 3 bases and J lost 6; bases outside the gene matches: 1. CDR1 and CDR2 from the germline V gene are MGHRA and YSYEKL. The CDR3 DNA follows: TGCGCCAGCAGCCAGGGGACAGGGGATGAAAAACTGTTTTTT. This translates into CASSQGTGDEKLFF.

The chain is built from TRBV4-2 and TRBJ1-4, with a possible D match to TRBD1 (6 bases). There are 16 residues in the CDR3. Germline assignment: CDR1 LGHNA and CDR2 YNFKEQ. V was trimmed by 0 bases and J by 6 bases, leaving 14 bases between them. The CDR3 reads CASSQDPAGEDEKLFF. In nucleotides, the CDR3 is TGTGCCAGCAGCCAAGATCCGGCAGGGGAAGATGAAAAACTGTTTTTT.

The chain couples TRBV9 to TRBJ2-4, with 7 positions matching TRBD2. This CDR3 comprises 14 residues. Per the germline V gene, CDR1 is SGDLS and CDR2 is YYNGEE. The trim removed 3 bases at V and 3 bases at J, leaving 3 bases unmatched. The DNA for the CDR3 is TGTGCCAGCAGCGGAGAGCGGGGCAAAAACATTCAGTACTTC. This codes for CASSGERGKNIQYF.

The V call is TRBV4-2, the J call TRBJ2-5, with 9 bases matching TRBD2. This CDR3 contains 16 residues. V was pared by 0 bases and J by 5 bases, with 7 bases of the junction left unmatched. Germline loops: CDR1 LGHNA, CDR2 YNFKEQ. CDR3 sequence: CASSQEIGRGGETQYF. CDR3 sequence (DNA): TGTGCCAGCAGCCAAGAAATCGGGCGGGGGGGCGAGACCCAGTACTTC.

This clone was recorded once. CDR3 protein: CASSLGSTDTQYF. The CDR3 DNA reads as TGTGCCAGCAGTTTGGGGAGCACAGATACGCAGTATTTT. The V gene is TRBV27, the J gene TRBJ2-3; unclear D gene. The CDR3 runs to 13 residues. Germline lookup yields CDR1 MNHEY and CDR2 SMNVEV (reference sequence). V dropped 3 bases and J dropped 0 bases, with 4 bases sitting between them.

The rearrangement joins TRBV30 to TRBJ2-7; perhaps TRBD2 as D (5 bases). The ends were cut back, 3 bases at V and 6 bases at J, with 12 bases in the middle. The length of the CDR3 is 12 residues. Germline V gives CDR1 GTSNPN, CDR2 SVGIG (reference sequence). The CDR3 nucleotides are TGTGCCTGGAGGTCGGAGGCCTTCGAGCAGTACTTC. Its translation is CAWRSEAFEQYF.

The chain is built from TRBV14 and TRBJ2-5; 8 nucleotides align to TRBD1. Germline V gene lookup returns CDR1 SGHDN and CDR2 FVKESK. The V segment lost 2 bases and the J segment 4 bases; nucleotides outside the gene matches: 12. CDR3 length: 17 amino acids. The CDR3: CASSQLQGAQRGETQYF. CDR3 DNA: TGTGCCAGCAGCCAACTCCAGGGGGCGCAGAGAGGAGAGACCCAGTACTTC.

The CDR3 protein is CASSQESGGHLKENTGELFF. CDR3 nucleotide sequence: TGTGCCAGCAGCCAAGAATCTGGGGGCCATCTAAAAGAGAACACCGGGGAGCTGTTTTTT. This chain connects TRBV4-2 to TRBJ2-2; D is perhaps TRBD1 (6 bases). This CDR3 is built from 20 residues. CDR1 is LGHNA and CDR2 is YNFKEQ in the germline V gene. The V and J ends lost 0 bases and 1 base respectively, with 21 bases between them.

The gene calls are TRBV9 and TRBJ1-4, with D possibly being TRBD1 (6 bases). This CDR3 region has 15 residues. CDR1 SGDLS and CDR2 YYNGEE come from the germline V gene. Trimming shortened V by 3 bases and J by 1 base, and 10 bases separated the two germline ends. This CDR3 reads CASSGTRGTNEKLFF. In DNA, the CDR3 is TGTGCCAGCAGCGGTACCAGGGGAACTAATGAAAAACTGTTTTTT.

The gene calls are TRBV6-5 and TRBJ2-1; TRBD2 agrees at 7 bases. Per germline, CDR1 MNHEY and CDR2 SVGAGI. V lost 5 bases, J lost 2 bases, and 0 bases stayed unmatched. The CDR3 covers 13 residues. The CDR3 reads CASSSGAYNEQFF. The CDR3 nucleotides are TGTGCCAGCAGTAGCGGGGCCTACAATGAGCAGTTCTTC.

The chain couples TRBV11-2 to TRBJ1-3; 7 bases align to TRBD1. V trimming: 3 bases; J trimming: 3 bases; junction bases outside the gene matches: 5. The germline CDR1 and CDR2 sequences are SGHAT and FQNNGV. The CDR3 covers 15 residues. CDR3 in DNA: TGTGCCAGCAGCTTTCCGGACAGGCGTGGAAACACCATATATTTT. Translating gives CASSFPDRRGNTIYF.

The J gene is TRBJ2-3, the V gene TRBV4-1; D unresolved. Looked up from germline, CDR1 is MGHRA and CDR2 is YSYEKL. This CDR3 comprises 12 residues. The V gene lost 4 bases and the J gene lost 8 bases, with 10 bases spanning the gap. The CDR3 DNA follows: TGCGCCAGCAGCCCCCGGGTCGGTACGCAGTATTTT. As protein: CASSPRVGTQYF.

This clone was counted only a few times. This chain connects TRBV25-1 to TRBJ2-7, with TRBD1 matching 8 bases. CDR3 size: 16 residues. Looked up from germline, CDR1 is MGHDK and CDR2 is SYGVNS. V lost 1 base to trimming and J lost 3 bases; unmatched junction nucleotides: 8. The CDR3 here is CASSESQGQAYYEQYF. The CDR3 DNA sequence: TGTGCCAGCAGTGAATCCCAGGGACAGGCATACTACGAGCAGTACTTC.

The gene calls are TRBV7-9 and TRBJ2-2; D is uncertain. Germline V gives CDR1 SEHNR, CDR2 FQNEAQ (reference sequence). V shed 1 base and J shed 3 bases, with 12 bases lying between them. The CDR3 is 16 amino acids. The CDR3 is CASSLEESRYTGELFF. The CDR3 region has the DNA TGTGCCAGCAGCTTAGAAGAGAGCAGATACACCGGGGAGCTGTTTTTT. The full variable domain, rest sourced from reference TRBV7-9 and TRBJ2-2, is DTGVSQNPRHKITKRGQNVTFRCDPISEHNRLYWYRQTLGQGPEFLTYFQNEAQLEKSRLLSDRFSAERPKGSFSTLEIQRTEQGDSAMYLCASSLEESRYTGELFFGEGSRLTVL.

The chain recombines TRBV27 with TRBJ1-1; D perhaps matches TRBD1 (6 bases). Trimming took 7 bases from V and 1 from J, leaving 16 bases between them. CDR3 size: 15 residues. CDR1 MNHEY and CDR2 SMNVEV come from the germline V gene (reference sequence). CDR3 sequence (DNA): TGTGCCAGCACCGACCGGGGCAGGGGGAACACTGAAGCTTTCTTT. Its translation is CASTDRGRGNTEAFF.

The chain links TRBV2 to TRBJ1-2, with D possibly matching TRBD1 (5 bases). V gave up 0 bases and J gave up 3 bases, with 14 bases separating them. The CDR3 loop spans 16 amino acids. Germline values: CDR1 SNHLY, CDR2 FYNNEI. CDR3 sequence reads: CASSEASQGGYYGYTF. The CDR3, as DNA: TGTGCCAGCAGTGAAGCCTCGCAGGGAGGGTACTATGGCTACACCTTC.

This clone is termed large. The CDR3, as DNA: TGTGCCAGCAGCCCCCGGACAGGAATGAACACTGAAGCTTTCTTT. It is translated as CASSPRTGMNTEAFF. This rearrangement joins TRBV5-6 to TRBJ1-1, with 7 positions matching TRBD1. V shed 4 bases, J shed 0 bases, and the junction held 6 bases outside the gene matches. The CDR3 sequence is 15 residues long. Germline V lookup: CDR1 SGHDT, CDR2 YYEEEE.